One T cell receptor beta chain is described in this entry. Generated by immunoSEQ multiplex PCR, the TCRdb table keeps only in-frame clones and is missing some. The table has approximately 53,000 clones, approximately 92% seen once. The sample belongs to a study of OX40 agonist ivuxolimab in advanced cancers. At the level of the study: From about 20 to 79 years was the age range, with a mean of around 56 years, and about 78% were male.

Germline CDR1 reads SEHNR; CDR2 reads FQNEAQ (reference sequence). There are 15 residues in the CDR3. V gave up 3 bases and J gave up 3 bases; unmatched junction bases: 3. V gene TRBV7-9 combines with J gene TRBJ2-1; TRBD1 agrees at 9 bases. This TCR was sampled from an adult with an advanced solid tumor such as melanoma, head and neck, liver or kidney cancer. The sample was CD4+ or CD8+ T cells sorted from blood, taken in a trial of the OX40 agonist ivuxolimab. The DNA of the CDR3 is TGTGCCAGCAGCTTCCGGGACAGGGACTACAATGAGCAGTTCTTC. Translating it yields CASSFRDRDYNEQFF.